The text below deals with one T cell receptor beta chain. This specimen comes from a study of blood T cell repertoires in COVID-19. About the study: Researchers got acute and convalescent COVID-19 samples from the United States, Italy and Spain. Sources were T cells, B-cell-depleted T cells, or PBMCs; the material itself was cDNA or gDNA.

How the authors handled the data: Counts of nucleated cells, estimated from reference gene primer amplification, were obtained. The repertoire was sequenced with immunoSEQ multiplex PCR; TCRdb's copy has only in-frame clones and lacks some. V and J calls and clone size are copied from that table; D and trimming were computed from the DNA. The sample contains around 40,000 clones, 75% to 85% of which appear only once. The V segment lost 2 bases and the J segment 3 bases; nucleotides outside the gene matches: 4. The CDR3 is made up of 17 amino acids. The germline gives CDR1 LGHDT, CDR2 YNNKEL (reference sequence).

The sample was peripheral blood. The origin of this receptor is a human donor in a cohort sampled during active COVID-19. The chain uses TRBV3-1 (or the pseudogene TRBV3-2) and TRBJ2-2; TRBD2 matches at 12 bases. Written as DNA, the CDR3 is TGTGCCAGCAGCCAAACTAGCGGGGGGCCGTACACCGGGGAGCTGTTTTTT. Translating it yields CASSQTSGGPYTGELFF.